Below are 26 T cell receptor beta chains sequenced from a single sample in a study of long-term antiretroviral therapy in people with HIV. A v3.0 immunoSEQ assay was performed at survey level. Assay used: immunoSEQ multiplex PCR; TCRdb lists only in-frame clones, some missing. Of approximately 17,000 clones listed, about 81% are singletons. Sequencing was performed on unsorted PBMCs, taken less than 3.3 years after starting antiretroviral therapy. These receptor sequences come from a middle-aged woman with HIV.

The CDR3 DNA is TGCGCCAGCAGCCTTCAAGGTGAGTGGCAGTCTAGCGGCTACACCTTC. Amino acid sequence: CASSLQGEWQSSGYTF. The chain recombines TRBV4-1 with TRBJ1-2; no clear D. Germline CDR1 and CDR2: MGHRA and YSYEKL. There are 16 residues in the CDR3. The V end lost 4 bases, the J end lost 8 bases, and 23 bases lay between the germline ends.

V and J are TRBV7-8 and TRBJ1-1; D is possibly TRBD1 (5 bases). Germline-derived CDR1 and CDR2 are SGHVS and FQNEAQ. The germline V and J ends were trimmed by 0 bases and 2 bases, with 25 bases remaining between them. The CDR3 covers 20 residues. The chain's CDR3 is CASSLAPSYRPITLNTEAFF. The CDR3 nucleotides are TGTGCCAGCAGCTTAGCTCCCTCCTACAGGCCCATTACTCTAAACACTGAAGCTTTCTTT.

The chain couples TRBV6-1 to TRBJ2-2; 7 bases map to TRBD1. V shed 2 bases, J shed 4 bases, and the junction held 7 bases outside the gene matches. Looked up from germline, CDR1 is MNHNS and CDR2 is SASEGT. The CDR3 spans 16 residues. CDR3 sequence (DNA): TGTGCCAGCAGTGAAATGGGGACAGACATCACCGGGGAGCTGTTTTTT. It yields the protein CASSEMGTDITGELFF.

This clone was detected only once. This chain joins TRBV6-5 and TRBJ1-5; D unresolved. Per the germline V gene, CDR1 is MNHEY and CDR2 is SVGAGI. The CDR3 totals 15 residues. Trimming cost V 0 bases and J 4 bases, with 10 bases left between them. The CDR3 DNA is TGTGCCAGCAGTTACTCGAGATCCCAAAATCAGCCCCAGCATTTT. It specifies CASSYSRSQNQPQHF.

The DNA for the CDR3 is TGCAGCGTCGGGACAGGGGACTATGGCTACACCTTC. Translating gives CSVGTGDYGYTF. This rearrangement joins TRBV29-1 to TRBJ1-2; 10 bases are a match to TRBD1. This CDR3 contains 12 residues. Germline V lookup: CDR1 SQVTM, CDR2 ANQGSEA. With 6 bases clipped from V and 3 bases from J, the junction kept 1 base outside the gene matches.

V and J are TRBV29-1 and TRBJ2-5; 8 positions agree with TRBD2. Losses at the gene ends were 6 bases for V and 2 bases for J; bases not matched to a gene: 5. Looked up from germline, CDR1 is SQVTM and CDR2 is ANQGSEA. The CDR3 totals 13 residues. Here the CDR3 reads CSVVPGGQETQYF. The CDR3 coding sequence is TGCAGCGTCGTCCCGGGGGGGCAAGAGACCCAGTACTTC.

This clone occurred a few times. V is TRBV4-3 and J is TRBJ2-2; D call uncertain. Germline CDR1 reads LGHNA; CDR2 reads YSLEER. This CDR3 is 16 amino acids long. The ends were cut back, 4 bases at V and 2 bases at J, with 14 bases in the middle. The CDR3 coding sequence is TGCGCCAGCAGCCTTTTACAGCCTGGAAACACCGGGGAGCTGTTTTTT. Its translation: CASSLLQPGNTGELFF.

V and J are TRBV10-3 and TRBJ2-2; D gene uncertain. Germline lookup yields CDR1 ENHRY and CDR2 SYGVKD. V dropped 6 bases and J dropped 5 bases, with 10 bases sitting between them. The CDR3 runs to 13 residues. The CDR3 loop is CAIRSTTTGELFF. CDR3 in DNA: TGTGCCATCAGGAGCACAACGACCGGGGAGCTGTTTTTT.

This sequence joins TRBV6-6 and TRBJ2-1; D unresolved. CDR1 MNHNY and CDR2 SVGAGI come from the germline V gene (reference sequence). V was clipped by 3 bases and J by 6 bases, with 6 bases between them. This CDR3 has 12 residues. DNA for the CDR3: TGTGCCAGCAGTTATAGGAGCAATGAGCAGTTCTTC. Its protein is CASSYRSNEQFF.

This clone has just a few counts. V gene TRBV6-5 combines with J gene TRBJ2-7; the match to TRBD1 covers 11 bases. CDR3 length: 16 residues. Per the germline V gene, CDR1 is MNHEY and CDR2 is SVGAGI. The V and J ends lost 2 bases and 1 base, in that order; junction bases with no gene match: 4. In nucleotides, the CDR3 is TGTGCCAGCAGTTACGCCTGGGACAGGGGGTCCTACGAGCAGTACTTC. It translates to CASSYAWDRGSYEQYF.

This clone was picked up a small number of times. The rearrangement joins TRBV6-5 to TRBJ2-2; 11 bases map to TRBD2. V trimming: 6 bases; J trimming: 0 bases; junction bases outside the gene matches: 0. CDR3 size: 15 residues. Germline values: CDR1 MNHEY, CDR2 SVGAGI. The CDR3 here is CASRGLAANTGELFF. CDR3 nucleotide sequence: TGTGCCAGCAGGGGACTAGCGGCGAACACCGGGGAGCTGTTTTTT.

This clone has only one observation. V is TRBV30 and J is TRBJ1-1; 7 nucleotides match TRBD1. Germline V gene lookup returns CDR1 GTSNPN and CDR2 SVGIG (reference sequence). The CDR3 covers 11 residues. Trimming at V came to 4 bases and at J to 8 bases, leaving 4 bases not matched to a gene. CDR3 amino acids: CAWNIQGEAFF. CDR3 bases: TGTGCCTGGAACATACAGGGGGAAGCTTTCTTT.

V usage is TRBV30 and J usage is TRBJ1-1; 11 nucleotides align to TRBD1. This CDR3 is built from 16 residues. Unmatched junction bases numbered 12, after V lost 3 bases and J lost 6 bases. Germline values: CDR1 GTSNPN, CDR2 SVGIG (reference sequence). The CDR3 sequence is CAWSHRDRGGWAEAFF. In nucleotides, the CDR3 is TGTGCCTGGAGCCACCGGGACAGGGGGGGGTGGGCTGAAGCTTTCTTT.

V and J are TRBV5-4 and TRBJ2-4; 8 positions agree with TRBD2. The V gene end was trimmed by 3 bases and the J gene end by 9 bases; junction bases not matched to a gene: 8. The CDR3 runs 14 residues. Germline V gene data show CDR1 as SGHNT and CDR2 as YYREEE (reference sequence). CDR3: CASSSGGGQGIQYF. CDR3 in DNA: TGTGCCAGCAGCTCAGGCGGGGGGCAGGGCATTCAGTACTTC.

The rearrangement joins TRBV18 to TRBJ2-5, with 7 nucleotides matching TRBD1. CDR3 length: 14 residues. Germline V CDR1 and CDR2: KGHSH, LQKENI. The trim removed 6 bases at V and 5 bases at J, leaving 9 bases unmatched. The CDR3 reads CASSGNRGGETQYF. The DNA for the CDR3 is TGTGCCAGCTCGGGAAACAGGGGTGGCGAGACCCAGTACTTC. Looking up the rest from reference TRBV18 and TRBJ2-5 gives the full variable domain: NAGVMQNPRHLVRRRGQEARLRCSPMKGHSHVYWYRQLPEEGLKFMVYLQKENIIDESGMPKERFSAEFPKEGPSILRIQQVVRGDSAAYFCASSGNRGGETQYFGPGTRLLVL.

The V gene is TRBV30, the J gene TRBJ1-6; D is perhaps TRBD1 (5 bases). Trimming stripped 0 bases from V and 9 bases from J, with 9 bases between. This CDR3 has 13 amino acids. Germline lookup yields CDR1 GTSNPN and CDR2 SVGIG (reference sequence). In DNA form, the CDR3 reads TGTGCCTGGAGTGTACGCGGGGGTTCACCCCTCCACTTT. This gives the protein CAWSVRGGSPLHF.

J is TRBJ1-2 and V is TRBV5-1; 9 bases are shared with TRBD1. The germline CDR1 and CDR2 sequences are SGHRS and YFSETQ. The CDR3 is made up of 14 amino acids. Unmatched junction bases numbered 9, after V lost 4 bases and J lost 8 bases. CDR3 nucleotides: TGCGCCAGCAGCACAACAGGGGGCCAGGAGGGCTACACCTTC. Amino acids: CASSTTGGQEGYTF.

The rearrangement uses TRBV2 and TRBJ1-1; TRBD1 agrees at 7 bases. CDR1 SNHLY and CDR2 FYNNEI come from the germline V gene. Unmatched junction bases numbered 4, after V lost 0 bases and J lost 3 bases. The length of the CDR3 is 15 residues. Here the CDR3 reads CASSEALQGDTEAFF. As DNA, the CDR3 is TGTGCCAGCAGTGAAGCGCTTCAGGGGGACACTGAAGCTTTCTTT.

The rearrangement joins TRBV5-5 to TRBJ1-2; TRBD1 matches at 8 bases. With V trimmed by 4 bases and J by 5 bases, 7 bases remained unmatched. Per the germline V gene, CDR1 is SGHKS and CDR2 is YYEKEE (reference sequence). This CDR3 has 14 amino acids. CDR3 amino acids: CASSLDRVLYGYTF. CDR3 nucleotide sequence: TGTGCCAGCAGCCTGGACAGGGTATTATATGGCTACACCTTC. The entire variable domain, with the rest obtained from reference TRBV5-5 and TRBJ1-2, is as follows: DAGVTQSPTHLIKTRGQQVTLRCSPISGHKSVSWYQQVLGQGPQFIFQYYEKEERGRGNFPDRFSARQFPNYSSELNVNALLLGDSALYLCASSLDRVLYGYTFGSGTRLTVV.

V is TRBV7-9 and J is TRBJ1-4, with D possibly TRBD1 on 6 matching bases. The germline V gene encodes CDR1 SEHNR and CDR2 FQNEAQ (reference sequence). Trimming removed 5 bases from V and 6 bases from J, with 19 bases in between. The CDR3 has 16 residues. CDR3 sequence: CASSPYLTGWHEKLFF. CDR3 DNA sequence: TGTGCCAGCAGCCCTTACCTTACAGGGTGGCATGAAAAACTGTTTTTT.

In its sample, this clone was seen a few times. The V and J genes are TRBV2 and TRBJ1-2; tentatively, D is TRBD1 (6 bases). Germline loops: CDR1 SNHLY, CDR2 FYNNEI. This CDR3 contains 12 residues. V lost 8 bases and J lost 8, with 15 bases in between. CDR3 sequence reads: CASAAGVTGYTF. For the CDR3, the DNA is TGTGCCAGCGCCGCAGGGGTGACAGGCTACACCTTC.

V usage is TRBV5-1 and J usage is TRBJ2-5; D is possibly TRBD1 (5 bases). The CDR3 consists of 14 residues. In germline, CDR1 is SGHRS, CDR2 YFSETQ. V dropped 4 bases and J dropped 3 bases, with 13 bases sitting between them. The CDR3 DNA follows: TGCGCCAGCAGCGTGGGGCCGCTTAAAGAGACCCAGTACTTC. It encodes CASSVGPLKETQYF.

This clone showed up just a few times. J is TRBJ2-5 and V is TRBV30, with a possible D match to TRBD2 (7 bases). Germline V CDR1 and CDR2: GTSNPN, SVGIG (reference sequence). Between the trimmed V and J ends, which lost 5 bases and 4 bases, there was a span of 11 bases. The CDR3 covers 12 residues. CDR3: CAWWGGGETQYF. As DNA, the CDR3 is TGTGCCTGGTGGGGGGGCGGAGAGACCCAGTACTTC.

The gene calls are TRBV18 and TRBJ2-4; 7 bases align to TRBD1. CDR1 is KGHSH and CDR2 is LQKENI in the germline V gene. The CDR3 is 18 amino acids. J was trimmed by 2 bases and V by 0 bases; bases with no gene match: 10. This CDR3 is CASSPPIGQGVSKNIQYF. CDR3 coding DNA: TGTGCCAGCTCACCACCAATCGGTCAGGGGGTCTCCAAAAACATTCAGTACTTC.

CDR3 coding DNA: TGTGCCAGCAGCTTCAGGGAAGAGACCCAGTACTTC. This sequence encodes CASSFREETQYF. This chain joins TRBV7-9 and TRBJ2-5, with a weak D call TRBD1 (5 bases). The V gene lost 3 bases and the J gene lost 3 bases, with 5 bases spanning the gap. CDR1 SEHNR and CDR2 FQNEAQ come from the germline V gene (reference sequence). This CDR3 region has 12 residues.

The rearrangement joins TRBV4-3 to TRBJ2-7; a possible D gene is TRBD1 (5 bases). This CDR3 comprises 14 residues. Trimming removed 1 base at V and 4 bases at J, with 11 bases between. The germline CDR1 and CDR2 sequences are LGHNA and YSLEER. The CDR3 coding sequence is TGCGCCAGCAGCCAAGCTCAGGGAAGGTACGAGCAGTACTTC. Translating it yields CASSQAQGRYEQYF.